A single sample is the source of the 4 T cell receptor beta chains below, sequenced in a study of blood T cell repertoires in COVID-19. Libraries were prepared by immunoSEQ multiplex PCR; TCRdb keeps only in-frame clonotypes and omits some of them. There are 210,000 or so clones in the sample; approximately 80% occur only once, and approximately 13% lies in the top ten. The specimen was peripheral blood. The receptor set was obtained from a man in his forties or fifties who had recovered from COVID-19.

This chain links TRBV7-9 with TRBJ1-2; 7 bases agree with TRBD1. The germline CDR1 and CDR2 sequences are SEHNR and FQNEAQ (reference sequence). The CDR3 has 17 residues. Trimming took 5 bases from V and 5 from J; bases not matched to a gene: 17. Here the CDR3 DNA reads TGTGCCAGCAGCCCCAGACAGGGCCCATCCGTAGGTTATGGCTACACCTTC. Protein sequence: CASSPRQGPSVGYGYTF.

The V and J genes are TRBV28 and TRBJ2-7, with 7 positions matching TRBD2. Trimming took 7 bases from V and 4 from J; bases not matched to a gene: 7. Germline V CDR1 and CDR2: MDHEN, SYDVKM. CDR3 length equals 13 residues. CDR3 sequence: CASTPGLSYEQYF. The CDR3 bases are TGTGCCAGCACCCCGGGACTATCGTACGAGCAGTACTTC.

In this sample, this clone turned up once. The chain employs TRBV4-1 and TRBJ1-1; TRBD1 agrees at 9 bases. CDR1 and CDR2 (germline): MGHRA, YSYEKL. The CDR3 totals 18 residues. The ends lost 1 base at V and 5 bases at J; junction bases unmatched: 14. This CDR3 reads CASSQGLLRTGVVTEAFF. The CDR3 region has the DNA TGCGCCAGCAGCCAAGGTCTCCTTCGGACAGGGGTGGTAACTGAAGCTTTCTTT.

Here the CDR3 DNA reads TGTGCCAGCAGCTTAGCCCGGTCGAACACTGAAGCTTTCTTT. Its translation: CASSLARSNTEAFF. The rearrangement links TRBV7-2 to TRBJ1-1; D not resolved. The V gene's germline CDR1 is SGHTA and CDR2 FQGNSA. The CDR3 is 14 residues long. The ends were cut back, 0 bases at V and 1 base at J, with 6 bases in the middle. Filled out from reference TRBV7-2 and TRBJ1-1, the complete variable domain reads GAGVSQSPSNKVTEKGKDVELRCDPISGHTALYWYRQSLGQGLEFLIYFQGNSAPDKSGLPSDRFSAERTGGSVSTLTIQRTQQEDSAVYLCASSLARSNTEAFFGQGTRLTVV.